This T cell receptor beta chain was profiled in a study of T-cell reconstitution after alpha-beta-depleted transplantation in children. Findings and caveats of the study: Hyperexpanded clones declined; after one year, newly produced T cells mostly supplied diversity. Reportedly, roughly two months post-transplant, alpha-beta T cells arose from several hundred expanded graft clones.

This clonotype was seen more than once but under ten times. Antigen: not known. This CDR3 region has 15 residues. CDR1 is MNHEY, CDR2 SMNVEV, per germline (reference sequence). The ends were cut back, 5 bases at V and 8 bases at J, with 19 bases in the middle. Preparation of the TCRbeta library involved a method that used unique molecular identifiers. TCRdb reprocessed the PCR reads with MiXCR, giving one entry per CDR3 protein. The profile shows hundreds of thousands of distinct CDR3 sequences, about a sixth of them singletons. Sequencing was performed on PBMCs, mostly from graft donor cells, taken 360 days after TCRalphabeta/CD19-depleted stem cell transplant. The genes are TRBV27 and TRBJ2-1, with D maybe TRBD2 (6 bases). The clonotype was recovered from a boy less than two years old who had a stem cell transplant for Wiskott-Aldrich syndrome, so the T cells may come from the graft donor. CDR3: CASSRRDPRDHEQFF. The CDR3 nucleotides read TGTGCCAGCAGTAGGAGGGACCCCCGGGATCATGAGCAGTTCTTC.